Listed below are T cell receptor beta chains from one sample, sequenced in a study of T cell repertoires in cytomegalovirus infection. Antigen specificity for these receptors is unknown. TCRdb redid the calling of the reads with MiXCR, one entry per CDR3 protein. The data show 340,000 or so distinct CDR3 sequences, roughly 25% seen once. The input for sequencing was cultured PBMCs, taken from culture after CMV antigen stimulation. The receptor set was obtained from a human donor in good health (CMV status not recorded). Some clones in this sample may be carry-over from other donors' samples. The CDR3 runs from the conserved cysteine through the conserved F or W. D genes are given only for firm matches. Clone size is given for some rows only: seen once, a few or many times, or a class if the clone is expanded.

D,V,J,size,DNA,CDR3
TRBD2,TRBV20-1,TRBJ2-1,NA,TGCAGTGCTAGAGATCTAGCGGGAGGGAAGTATGAGCAGTTCTTC,CSARDLAGGKYEQFF
NA,TRBV30,TRBJ2-7,NA,TGTGCCTGGGAAAGAACCAGGTCGAGGGGTTACGAGCAGTACTTC,CAWERTRSRGYEQYF
NA,TRBV19,TRBJ2-7,few,TGTGCCAGTAGTATAGAAGGGGGAACCTACGAGCAGTACTTC,CASSIEGGTYEQYF
TRBD1,TRBV6-5,TRBJ1-2,NA,TGTGCCACCCGGGACAGGCGAAGGGGTGGCTACACCTTC,CATRDRRRGGYTF
NA,TRBV29-1,TRBJ1-1,NA,TGCAGCGTTTTTTACCCGGGGGGTAGGGGCACTGAAGCTTTCTTT,CSVFYPGGRGTEAFF
NA,TRBV11-2,TRBJ2-5,NA,TGTGCCAGCAGCTTAGAACGCGGGTCGGGGGAGACCCAGTACTTC,CASSLERGSGETQYF
NA,TRBV5-6,TRBJ1-2,few,TGTGCCAGCAGCTTGTGGACGGCGGACTATGGCTACACCTTC,CASSLWTADYGYTF
NA,TRBV7-9,TRBJ1-1,NA,TGTGCCAGCAGCTTAGTCCAGTCTGAAGCTTTCTTT,CASSLVQSEAFF
NA,TRBV6-2/TRBV6-3,TRBJ2-2,few,TGTGCCATCTCACCCCCTGAGGCCGGGGAGCTGTTTTTT,CAISPPEAGELFF
NA,TRBV7-2,TRBJ1-6,NA,TGTGCCAGCAGTCAATACAATTCACCCCTCCACTTT,CASSQYNSPLHF
NA,TRBV7-7,TRBJ2-1,NA,TGTGCTAGCAGTCGGCGGACGTGGGATGAGCAGTTCTTC,CASSRRTWDEQFF
NA,TRBV4-1,TRBJ1-1,NA,TGCGCCAGCAGCCAAGGGGGGGGGTATCCTGAAGCTTTCTTT,CASSQGGGYPEAFF
NA,TRBV30,TRBJ1-5,few,TGTGCCTGGTCTGGGGGTTTGGGCAATCAGCCCCAGCATTTT,CAWSGGLGNQPQHF
NA,TRBV10-3,TRBJ2-1,few,TGTGCCATGGGGCATAGTGGCAATGAGCAGTTCTTC,CAMGHSGNEQFF
TRBD2,TRBV19,TRBJ2-7,once,TGTGCCAGTAGTATTATTGGGGGGGTCTTGGAGCAGTACTTC,CASSIIGGVLEQYF
TRBD2,TRBV7-2,TRBJ2-7,many,TGTGCCAGCAGCCCAGGACTAGCGGGGGCTTACGAGCAGTACTTC,CASSPGLAGAYEQYF
TRBD2,TRBV5-1,TRBJ2-2,NA,TGCGCCAGCAGCGTGGGACTAGCGGGGAACACCGGGGAGCTGTTTTTT,CASSVGLAGNTGELFF
NA,TRBV24-1,TRBJ2-7,NA,TGTGCCACCAGTGATTCCCGGGAACTCTACGAGCAGTACTTC,CATSDSRELYEQYF
TRBD1,TRBV19,TRBJ2-4,NA,TGTGCCAGTAGTATCCAGGGGGCGAACATTCAGTACTTC,CASSIQGANIQYF
TRBD1,TRBV19,TRBJ1-3,NA,TGTGCCAGTAGTAACAGGGGGTTTGACTCTGGAAACACCATATATTTT,CASSNRGFDSGNTIYF
TRBD1,TRBV7-2,TRBJ2-1,many,TGTGCCAGCAGCTCCCCTGGGGACAGGGGGACCTACAATGAGCAGTTCTTC,CASSSPGDRGTYNEQFF
TRBD2,TRBV10-2,TRBJ2-1,NA,TGCGCCAGCAGTGAATTTAGCGGGAGGGTTAACAATGAGCAGTTCTTC,CASSEFSGRVNNEQFF
NA,TRBV9,TRBJ1-2,NA,TGTGCCAGCAGCGCAGACTATGGCTACACCTTC,CASSADYGYTF
TRBD1,TRBV7-2,TRBJ2-5,many,TGTGCCAGCAGCCAACAGACAGGGACGGGACGGGAGACCCAGTACTTC,CASSQQTGTGRETQYF
TRBD2,TRBV7-9,TRBJ2-5,many,TGTGCCAGCAGCTTACTCTGGCGGGAGCACGAGACCCAGTACTTC,CASSLLWREHETQYF
TRBD1,TRBV5-1,TRBJ2-7,NA,TGCGCCAGCAGCCCGACGGGACAGCACTACGAGCAGTACTTC,CASSPTGQHYEQYF
TRBD2,TRBV7-2,TRBJ2-7,few,TGTGCCAGCAGCCGTGTAATGACTAGCGCAAGCTACGAGCAGTACTTC,CASSRVMTSASYEQYF
TRBD2,TRBV20-1,TRBJ2-7,NA,TGCAGTGCTAAAATTCGGGGGGGAGGGCTGAACGAGCAGTACTTC,CSAKIRGGGLNEQYF
TRBD2,TRBV2,TRBJ2-1,NA,TGTGCCAGCAGTGAAGTTTCTCGGCGAGATGCGGGGGTGTTCTTC,CASSEVSRRDAGVFF
TRBD1,TRBV6-1,TRBJ2-3,NA,TGTGCCAGCAGTTCGAACAGGGGCTCATTTAGACTGACAGATACGCAGTATTTT,CASSSNRGSFRLTDTQYF
NA,TRBV7-9,TRBJ1-1,many,TGTGCCAGCAGCCTAAGGGCTGGTGGGACTGAAGCTTTCTTT,CASSLRAGGTEAFF
TRBD1,TRBV7-2,TRBJ1-2,few,TGTGCCAGCAGCTCGTTGGACAGGGGCTATGACTACACCTTC,CASSSLDRGYDYTF
NA,TRBV28,TRBJ1-6,NA,TGTGCCAGCAGTTTATGGATGGGTACAGGGCTTAATTCACCCCTCCACTTT,CASSLWMGTGLNSPLHF
NA,TRBV7-2,TRBJ2-2,NA,TGTGCCAGCAGCTTAGTGGTCTCCGGGGAGCTGTTTTTT,CASSLVVSGELFF
NA,TRBV19,TRBJ2-1,NA,TGTGCCAGTAGTGCCGACTTGGTCAGCTCCTACAATGAGCAGTTCTTC,CASSADLVSSYNEQFF
NA,TRBV7-2,TRBJ2-2,many,TGTGCCAGCAGCTTAGGCCCTCGGGGGCAGGACACCGGGGAGCTGTTTTTT,CASSLGPRGQDTGELFF
NA,TRBV12-3/TRBV12-4,TRBJ2-3,NA,TGTGCCAGCAGTTCAGCGGGAGATACGCAGTATTTT,CASSSAGDTQYF
NA,TRBV7-9,TRBJ2-1,many,TGTGCCAGCAGCTCCGGGACCGGTTTCAACAATGAGCAGTTCTTC,CASSSGTGFNNEQFF
NA,TRBV18,TRBJ1-1,few,TGTGCCAGCTCACAGGCGTCAATGAACACTGAAGCTTTCTTT,CASSQASMNTEAFF
NA,TRBV6-2/TRBV6-3,TRBJ1-1,NA,TGTGCCAGCAAAAACGGAGGGGCAGGGGACACTGAAGCTTTCTTT,CASKNGGAGDTEAFF
TRBD2,TRBV19,TRBJ2-1,NA,TGTGCCAGTAGTTCCAGCGGGAGGGCCTGGGAGCAGTTCTTC,CASSSSGRAWEQFF
TRBD1,TRBV28,TRBJ1-5,few,TGTGCCAGCAGTCCACCCGGACAGGGCCGCAATCAGCCCCAGCATTTT,CASSPPGQGRNQPQHF
NA,TRBV20-1,TRBJ2-4,NA,TGCAGTGCTAGAGATCCGGCAGTAGCCAAAAACATTCAGTACTTC,CSARDPAVAKNIQYF
NA,TRBV10-3,TRBJ1-6,NA,TGTGCCATCCAAACCGGGGGGTCGCCCCTCCACTTT,CAIQTGGSPLHF
TRBD1,TRBV4-1,TRBJ1-4,few,TGCGCCAGCAGCCGACCAGACAGGGGGAATGAAAAACTGTTTTTT,CASSRPDRGNEKLFF